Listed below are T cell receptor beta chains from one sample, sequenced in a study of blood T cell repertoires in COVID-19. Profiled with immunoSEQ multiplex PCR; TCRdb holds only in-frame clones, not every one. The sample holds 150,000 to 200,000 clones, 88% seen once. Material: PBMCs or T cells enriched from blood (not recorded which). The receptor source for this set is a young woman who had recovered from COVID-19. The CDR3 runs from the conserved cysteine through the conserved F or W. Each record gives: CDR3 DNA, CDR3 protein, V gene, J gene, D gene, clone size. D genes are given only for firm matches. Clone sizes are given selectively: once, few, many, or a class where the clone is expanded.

TGTGCCAGCAGCCAAGATTTAGACAGTGAGAAAATCTTT	CASSQDLDSEKIF	TRBV14	TRBJ1-1	NA	few
TGTGCCAGCAGTGACCCGGGACAGGCCTACTACGAGCAGTACTTC	CASSDPGQAYYEQYF	TRBV6-1	TRBJ2-7	TRBD1	NA
TGTGCCAGCAGTTACTCTTCCAGGAGGGGAGGAAACACCATATATTTT	CASSYSSRRGGNTIYF	TRBV6-5	TRBJ1-3	NA	NA
TGCAGTGCTAGTGGGACAGAACTTGGCTACACCTTC	CSASGTELGYTF	TRBV20-1	TRBJ1-2	TRBD1	NA
TGTGCCAGTAGTCGACACGGGGAGGCCTACGAGCAGTACTTC	CASSRHGEAYEQYF	TRBV19	TRBJ2-7	NA	NA
TGTGCCAGCAGCCCAATCTGGGGGCCGGACACCGGGGAGCTGTTTTTT	CASSPIWGPDTGELFF	TRBV2	TRBJ2-2	NA	once
TGCGCCAGCAGCTTTGGAGCTCAATCTGAAGCTTTCTTT	CASSFGAQSEAFF	TRBV5-1	TRBJ1-1	NA	once
TGCGCCAGCAGCCCCGGACTAGCCAACACCGGGGAGCTGTTTTTT	CASSPGLANTGELFF	TRBV10-2	TRBJ2-2	TRBD2	NA
TGCGCCAGCAGCTTGATTTCCCCGACGATGACAAGCTCCTACGAGCAGTACTTC	CASSLISPTMTSSYEQYF	TRBV5-1	TRBJ2-7	NA	NA
TGTGCCAGTAGTATCCTCGGGACTAGCGGCTACAATGAGCAGTTCTTC	CASSILGTSGYNEQFF	TRBV19	TRBJ2-1	TRBD2	NA
TGTGCCAGCAGTTTAGGGACAGGGGGTTTTCGGGGCTATGGCTACACCTTC	CASSLGTGGFRGYGYTF	TRBV28	TRBJ1-2	TRBD1	NA
TGCGCCAGCAGCCCGAGGGAGGGGGGAAACACTGAAGCTTTCTTT	CASSPREGGNTEAFF	TRBV5-1	TRBJ1-1	NA	few
TGTGCCAGCAGCTTATTAAGCCGGGACTCCTATGAGGGCTACACCTTC	CASSLLSRDSYEGYTF	TRBV7-2	TRBJ1-2	NA	few
TGTGCCTCTATGGGACAGGGTATCACCGGGGAGCTGTTTTTT	CASMGQGITGELFF	TRBV30	TRBJ2-2	TRBD1	NA
TGCGCCAGCAGCCTCGCCCCCGGGGGACAGGGGGCTTGGGTAGCCAAAAACATTCAGTACTTC	CASSLAPGGQGAWVAKNIQYF	TRBV4-3	TRBJ2-4	TRBD1	NA
TGTGCCTGGAGCCTAGACGGGGGGCGGAACATTCAGTACTTC	CAWSLDGGRNIQYF	TRBV30	TRBJ2-4	NA	NA
TGTGCCAGCAGCGTGGTGGGAGGGGGAGGCACTGAAGCTTTCTTT	CASSVVGGGGTEAFF	TRBV9	TRBJ1-1	NA	once
TGTGCCAGCAGACTCACAGGGGCTTCCTACAATGAGCAGTTCTTC	CASRLTGASYNEQFF	TRBV6-5	TRBJ2-1	TRBD1	NA
TGTGCCAGTAGTATGTTCGACAGCTACGAGCAGTACTTC	CASSMFDSYEQYF	TRBV19	TRBJ2-7	NA	few
TGTGCCAGCAGTTTATCTAGCGGTGGTGTCTACGAGCAGTACTTC	CASSLSSGGVYEQYF	TRBV6-5	TRBJ2-7	TRBD2	NA
TGCGCCAGCAGTGAGACGACAGGTTTTAATCAGCCCCAGCATTTT	CASSETTGFNQPQHF	TRBV10-2	TRBJ1-5	NA	NA
TGCGCCAGCAGCTTGGGGACGGGACAGGCATATAACACTGAAGCTTTCTTT	CASSLGTGQAYNTEAFF	TRBV5-1	TRBJ1-1	TRBD1	NA